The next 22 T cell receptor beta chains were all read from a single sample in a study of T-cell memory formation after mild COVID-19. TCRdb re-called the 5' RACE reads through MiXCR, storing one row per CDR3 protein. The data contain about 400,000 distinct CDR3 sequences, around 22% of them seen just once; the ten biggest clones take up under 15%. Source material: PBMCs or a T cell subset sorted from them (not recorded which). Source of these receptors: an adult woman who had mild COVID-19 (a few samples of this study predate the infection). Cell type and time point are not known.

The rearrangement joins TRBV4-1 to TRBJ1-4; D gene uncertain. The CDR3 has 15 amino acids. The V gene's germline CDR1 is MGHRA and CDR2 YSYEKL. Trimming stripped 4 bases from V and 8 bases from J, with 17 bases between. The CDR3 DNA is TGCGCCAGCAGCCCTTTTGGTGGGGTAAGAGAAAAACTGTTTTTT. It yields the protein CASSPFGGVREKLFF.

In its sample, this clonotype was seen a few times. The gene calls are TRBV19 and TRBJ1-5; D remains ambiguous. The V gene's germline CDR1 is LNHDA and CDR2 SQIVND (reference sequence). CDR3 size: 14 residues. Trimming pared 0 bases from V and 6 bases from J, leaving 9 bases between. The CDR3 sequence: CASSIDGIFQPQHF. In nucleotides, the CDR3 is TGTGCCAGTAGTATAGACGGCATCTTTCAGCCCCAGCATTTT.

The CDR3 sequence is CSARLVLTDTQYF. Written as DNA, the CDR3 is TGCAGTGCGAGATTAGTGCTCACAGATACGCAGTATTTT. V is TRBV20-1 and J is TRBJ2-3; D remains unclear. Trimming removed 6 bases at V and 2 bases at J, with 12 bases between. Germline V CDR1 and CDR2: DFQATT, SNEGSKA (reference sequence). The CDR3 is 13 residues long.

This CDR3 reads CASSPAASGNTIYF. CDR3 sequence (DNA): TGCGCCAGCAGCCCGGCGGCCTCTGGAAACACCATATATTTT. The chain is built from TRBV5-1 and TRBJ1-3; D call uncertain. The CDR3 runs 14 residues. Germline CDR1 and CDR2: SGHRS and YFSETQ. The V end was cut by 4 bases, the J end by 0 bases, with 8 bases between. Full variable domain (outside the CDR3, taken from reference TRBV5-1 and TRBJ1-3): KAGVTQTPRYLIKTRGQQVTLSCSPISGHRSVSWYQQTPGQGLQFLFEYFSETQRNKGNFPGRFSGRQFSNSRSEMNVSTLELGDSALYLCASSPAASGNTIYFGEGSWLTVV.

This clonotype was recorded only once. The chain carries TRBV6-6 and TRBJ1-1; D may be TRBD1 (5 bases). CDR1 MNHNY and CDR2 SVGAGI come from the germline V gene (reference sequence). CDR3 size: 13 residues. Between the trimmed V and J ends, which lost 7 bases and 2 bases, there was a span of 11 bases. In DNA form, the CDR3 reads TGTGCCAGCACCTGGGGGGGTAACACTGAAGCTTTCTTT. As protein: CASTWGGNTEAFF.

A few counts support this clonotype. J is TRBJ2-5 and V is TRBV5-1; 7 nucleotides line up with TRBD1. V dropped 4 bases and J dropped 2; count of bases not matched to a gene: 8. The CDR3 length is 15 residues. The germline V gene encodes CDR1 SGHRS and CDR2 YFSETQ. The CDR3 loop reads CASSPEGQPQETQYF. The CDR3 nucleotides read TGCGCCAGCAGCCCCGAGGGACAGCCACAAGAGACCCAGTACTTC. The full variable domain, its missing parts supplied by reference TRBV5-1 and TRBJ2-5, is KAGVTQTPRYLIKTRGQQVTLSCSPISGHRSVSWYQQTPGQGLQFLFEYFSETQRNKGNFPGRFSGRQFSNSRSEMNVSTLELGDSALYLCASSPEGQPQETQYFGPGTRLLVL.

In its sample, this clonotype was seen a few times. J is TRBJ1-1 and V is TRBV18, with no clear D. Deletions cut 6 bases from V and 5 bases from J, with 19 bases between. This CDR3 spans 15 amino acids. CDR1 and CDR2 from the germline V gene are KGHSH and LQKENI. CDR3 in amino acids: CASSPRAGNRTEAFF. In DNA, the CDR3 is TGTGCCAGCTCGCCCCGGGCGGGGAACAGAACTGAAGCTTTCTTT.

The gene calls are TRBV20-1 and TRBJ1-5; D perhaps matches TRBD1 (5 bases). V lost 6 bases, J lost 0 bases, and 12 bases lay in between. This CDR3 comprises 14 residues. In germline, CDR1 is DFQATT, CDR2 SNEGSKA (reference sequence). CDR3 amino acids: CSAGRADSNQPQHF. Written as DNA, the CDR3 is TGCAGTGCGGGACGAGCAGATAGCAATCAGCCCCAGCATTTT.

As DNA, the CDR3 is TGTGCCAGCAGTCCGCCCCCCCGGACTAGCGGGATAAGCTCTGGGGCCAACGTCCTGACTTTC. Translating it yields CASSPPPRTSGISSGANVLTF. The gene calls are TRBV12-3 or TRBV12-4 and TRBJ2-6; 12 positions agree with TRBD2. CDR3 length equals 21 residues. Trimming removed 5 bases from V and 0 bases from J; junction bases left unmatched: 14.

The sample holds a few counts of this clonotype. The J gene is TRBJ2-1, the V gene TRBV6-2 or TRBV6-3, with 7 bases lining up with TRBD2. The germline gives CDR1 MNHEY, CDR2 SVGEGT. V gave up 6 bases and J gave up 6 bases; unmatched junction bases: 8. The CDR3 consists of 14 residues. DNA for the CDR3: TGTGCCAGCAGGCCGGGCGGGAGCCCCAATGAGCAGTTCTTC. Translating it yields CASRPGGSPNEQFF.

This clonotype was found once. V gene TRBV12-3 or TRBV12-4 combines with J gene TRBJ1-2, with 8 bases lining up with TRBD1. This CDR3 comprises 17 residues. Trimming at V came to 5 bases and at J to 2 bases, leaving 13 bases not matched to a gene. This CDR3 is CASSPGTGAALNYGYTF. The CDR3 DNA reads TGTGCCAGCAGTCCGGGGACAGGAGCGGCCCTGAACTATGGCTACACCTTC.

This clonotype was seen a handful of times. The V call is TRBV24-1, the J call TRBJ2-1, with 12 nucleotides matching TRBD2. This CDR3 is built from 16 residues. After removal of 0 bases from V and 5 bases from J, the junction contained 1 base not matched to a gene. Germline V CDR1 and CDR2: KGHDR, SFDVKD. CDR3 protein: CATSDLRLAGDNEQFF. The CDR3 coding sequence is TGTGCCACCAGTGATTTGCGACTAGCGGGGGACAATGAGCAGTTCTTC.

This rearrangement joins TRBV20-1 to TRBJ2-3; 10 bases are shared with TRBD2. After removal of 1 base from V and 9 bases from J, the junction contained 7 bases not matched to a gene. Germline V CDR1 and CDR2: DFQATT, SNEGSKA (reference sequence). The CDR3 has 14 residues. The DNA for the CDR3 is TGCAGTGCTAGAGGACTAGCGGGCCGTGAGACGCAGTATTTT. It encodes CSARGLAGRETQYF.

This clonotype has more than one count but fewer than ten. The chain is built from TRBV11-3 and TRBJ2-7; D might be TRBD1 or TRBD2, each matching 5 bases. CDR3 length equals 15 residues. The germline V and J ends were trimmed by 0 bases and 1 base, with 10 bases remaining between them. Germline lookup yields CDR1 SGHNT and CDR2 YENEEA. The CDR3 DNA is TGTGCCAGCAGCTTAGAGGGGGACCCTTCCTACGAGCAGTACTTC. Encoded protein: CASSLEGDPSYEQYF. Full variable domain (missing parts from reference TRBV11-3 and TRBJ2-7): EAGVVQSPRYKIIEKKQPVAFWCNPISGHNTLYWYLQNLGQGPELLIRYENEEAVDDSQLPKDRFSAERLKGVDSTLKIQPAELGDSAVYLCASSLEGDPSYEQYFGPGTRLTVT.

CDR3 in amino acids: CASSPRTGREAFF. CDR3 nucleotide sequence: TGTGCCAGCAGTCCCCGGACAGGGCGGGAAGCTTTCTTT. The gene calls are TRBV6-5 and TRBJ1-1; TRBD1 matches at 8 bases. This CDR3 region has 13 residues. V lost 5 bases and J lost 8; bases outside the gene matches: 7. The V gene's germline CDR1 is MNHEY and CDR2 SVGAGI.

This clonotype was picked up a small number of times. CDR3 amino acids: CASSVLKNRQVETDTQYF. The CDR3 DNA follows: TGTGCCAGCAGCGTACTAAAAAACAGACAGGTCGAGACAGATACGCAGTATTTT. This chain uses TRBV2 with TRBJ2-3; D possibly corresponds to TRBD1 (6 bases). Germline V CDR1 and CDR2: SNHLY, FYNNEI. The CDR3 contains 18 residues. V lost 6 bases to trimming and J lost 3 bases, with 25 bases between them.

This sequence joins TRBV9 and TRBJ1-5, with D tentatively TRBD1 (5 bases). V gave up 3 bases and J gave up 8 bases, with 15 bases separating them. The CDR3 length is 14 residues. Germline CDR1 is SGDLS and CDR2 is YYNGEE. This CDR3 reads CASSDIDRREPQHF. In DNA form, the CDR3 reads TGTGCCAGCAGCGACATCGACAGAAGGGAGCCCCAGCATTTT.

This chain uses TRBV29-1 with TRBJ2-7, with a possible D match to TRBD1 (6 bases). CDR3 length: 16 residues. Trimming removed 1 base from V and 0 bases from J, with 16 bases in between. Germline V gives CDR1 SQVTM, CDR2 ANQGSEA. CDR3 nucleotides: TGCAGCGTTGAAGTCCCCGGGACAAAAAGCTCCTACGAGCAGTACTTC. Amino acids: CSVEVPGTKSSYEQYF.

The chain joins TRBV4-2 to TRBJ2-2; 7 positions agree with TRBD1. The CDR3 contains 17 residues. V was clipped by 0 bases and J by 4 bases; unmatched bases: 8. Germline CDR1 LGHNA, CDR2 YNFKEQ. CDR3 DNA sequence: TGTGCCAGCAGCCAAGATAGAAAGGGGGCGACCACCGGGGAGCTGTTTTTT. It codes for CASSQDRKGATTGELFF.

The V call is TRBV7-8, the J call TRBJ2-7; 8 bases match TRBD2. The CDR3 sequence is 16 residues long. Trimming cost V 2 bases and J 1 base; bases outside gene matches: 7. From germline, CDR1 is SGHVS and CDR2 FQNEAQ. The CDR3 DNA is TGTGCCAGCAGCTTACTGGCTAGCGGGCCTTCCTACGAGCAGTACTTC. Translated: CASSLLASGPSYEQYF.

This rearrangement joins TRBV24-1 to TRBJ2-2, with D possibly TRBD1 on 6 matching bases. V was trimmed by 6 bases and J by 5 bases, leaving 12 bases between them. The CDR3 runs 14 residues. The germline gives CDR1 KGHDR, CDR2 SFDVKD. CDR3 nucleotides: TGTGCCACCAGTCCAGGGGTCGGAACCGGGGAGCTGTTTTTT. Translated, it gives CATSPGVGTGELFF.

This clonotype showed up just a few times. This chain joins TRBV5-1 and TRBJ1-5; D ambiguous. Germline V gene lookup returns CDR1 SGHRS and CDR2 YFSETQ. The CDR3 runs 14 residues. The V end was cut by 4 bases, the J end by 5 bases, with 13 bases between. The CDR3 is CASSRDTMDQPQHF. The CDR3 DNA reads TGCGCCAGCAGCCGCGACACAATGGATCAGCCCCAGCATTTT.